Listed below are T cell receptor beta chains from one sample, sequenced in a study of blood T cell repertoires in COVID-19. The assay was immunoSEQ multiplex PCR, and TCRdb's table has in-frame clones only and misses some. The sample has 400,000 to 500,000 clones; about 88% are singletons. Sequenced input: PBMCs or T cells enriched from blood (not recorded which). All receptors come from a woman younger than 30 who had been exposed to COVID-19. The CDR3 runs from the conserved cysteine through the conserved F or W. Each record gives: V gene, J gene, D gene, clone size, CDR3 protein, CDR3 DNA. The D gene is left open where the match is weak. The size field is filled for only some rows; it gives once, few, many or a size class.

TRBV6-5	TRBJ2-1	TRBD2	.	CASSGLAGGYNEQFF	TGTGCCAGCAGCGGTCTAGCGGGGGGTTACAATGAGCAGTTCTTC
TRBV30	TRBJ1-4	.	.	CAWSGGGPIYATNEKLFF	TGTGCCTGGAGTGGGGGGGGACCAATTTACGCAACTAATGAAAAACTGTTTTTT
TRBV18	TRBJ1-2	TRBD1	.	CASSPGQGANYGYTF	TGTGCCAGCTCACCGGGACAGGGAGCGAACTATGGCTACACCTTC
TRBV19	TRBJ2-7	TRBD1	.	CASSIATGFYEQYF	TGTGCCAGTAGTATAGCGACAGGGTTCTACGAGCAGTACTTC
TRBV5-1	TRBJ2-1	TRBD2	.	CASSLGLAGYNEQFF	TGCGCCAGCAGCTTGGGGCTAGCGGGTTACAATGAGCAGTTCTTC
TRBV7-2	TRBJ1-1	.	.	CASSLDDRKNTEAFF	TGTGCCAGCAGCTTGGACGACAGGAAGAACACTGAAGCTTTCTTT
TRBV27	TRBJ1-5	.	few	CASSPKAGNSNQPQHF	TGTGCCAGCAGTCCCAAAGCAGGTAATAGCAATCAGCCCCAGCATTTT
TRBV25-1	TRBJ2-5	.	.	CASSEFAAQETQYF	TGTGCCAGCAGTGAGTTTGCGGCCCAAGAGACCCAGTACTTC
TRBV5-5	TRBJ1-5	TRBD1	.	CASSWTGGTNQPQHF	TGTGCCAGCAGCTGGACAGGGGGCACGAATCAGCCCCAGCATTTT
TRBV19	TRBJ1-2	TRBD1	.	CASSRQGANYGYTF	TGTGCCAGTTCCAGACAGGGGGCAAACTATGGCTACACCTTC
TRBV19	TRBJ2-1	.	.	CASSIVATYNEQFF	TGTGCCAGTAGTATAGTGGCAACGTACAATGAGCAGTTCTTC
TRBV3-1/TRBV3-2	TRBJ2-7	.	.	CASSRRIEGSYEQYF	TGTGCCAGCAGCCGGCGGATTGAGGGATCCTACGAGCAGTACTTC
TRBV5-6	TRBJ2-3	.	once	CASSFGTREDTQYF	TGTGCCAGCAGCTTTGGGACAAGGGAGGATACGCAGTATTTT
TRBV28	TRBJ1-4	.	.	CASSWTSQGEKLFF	TGTGCCAGCAGTTGGACGTCTCAGGGGGAAAAACTGTTTTTT
TRBV7-2	TRBJ2-3	TRBD1	once	CASSLVRIAGGLDTQYF	TGTGCCAGCAGCTTAGTTAGGATAGCAGGGGGCTTAGATACGCAGTATTTT
TRBV6-6	TRBJ1-1	.	.	CASSSSGSEAFF	TGTGCCAGCAGTTCATCAGGGTCTGAAGCTTTCTTT
TRBV5-1	TRBJ1-3	TRBD1	.	CASSPKDRVEGNTIYF	TGCGCCAGCAGCCCGAAGGACAGGGTAGAGGGAAACACCATATATTTT
TRBV6-5	TRBJ2-3	.	.	CAGLASSTDTQYF	TGTGCCGGTCTAGCGAGTAGCACAGATACGCAGTATTTT
TRBV7-9	TRBJ1-3	TRBD1	.	CASSLRQGLISGNTIYF	TGTGCCAGCAGCCTGCGACAGGGGCTGATCTCTGGAAACACCATATATTTT
TRBV5-4	TRBJ1-1	TRBD1	.	CASSFDRGEKAFF	TGTGCCAGCAGCTTCGACAGGGGCGAGAAAGCTTTCTTT
TRBV3-1/TRBV3-2	TRBJ1-2	TRBD1	few	CASSQYRQGSYGYTF	TGTGCCAGCAGCCAATACCGACAGGGATCGTATGGCTACACCTTC
TRBV15	TRBJ2-6	.	.	CATGRQATGSGANVLTF	TGTGCCACCGGCCGACAGGCCACCGGGTCTGGGGCCAACGTCCTGACTTTC
TRBV7-2	TRBJ1-3	.	.	CASSLWTDSGNTIYF	TGTGCCAGCAGCTTATGGACAGACTCTGGAAACACCATATATTTT
TRBV2	TRBJ2-7	TRBD1	once	CASSAPGQGDEQYF	TGTGCCAGCAGTGCGCCGGGACAGGGAGACGAGCAGTACTTC
TRBV6-4	TRBJ1-2	TRBD1	.	CASSGTGDPNYGYTF	TGTGCCAGCTCCGGGACAGGGGATCCGAACTATGGCTACACCTTC
TRBV5-8	TRBJ2-3	.	.	CASSLALGGSTDTQYF	TGTGCCAGCAGCTTGGCCTTGGGCGGGAGCACAGATACGCAGTATTTT
TRBV23-1	TRBJ2-7	TRBD1	.	CASSQMTGMKFMSRAYEQYF	TGCGCCAGCAGTCAAATGACAGGGATGAAATTTATGAGTCGGGCTTACGAGCAGTACTTC
TRBV4-1	TRBJ1-2	TRBD1	.	CASSQARTGDLYGYTF	TGCGCCAGCAGCCAAGCCCGGACAGGGGATCTCTATGGCTACACCTTC
TRBV28	TRBJ1-1	TRBD1	.	CASSLGQGAAETEAFF	TGTGCCAGCAGTTTAGGGCAGGGGGCGGCAGAAACTGAAGCTTTCTTT
TRBV9	TRBJ2-7	.	.	CASSADEGYEQYF	TGTGCCAGCAGCGCGGACGAGGGCTACGAGCAGTACTTC
TRBV5-4	TRBJ2-7	.	.	CASRSGQGALYEQYF	TGTGCCAGCAGGTCCGGTCAGGGTGCCCTTTACGAGCAGTACTTC
TRBV10-1	TRBJ1-1	.	once	CASSESGETEAFF	TGCGCCAGCAGTGAATCAGGGGAGACTGAAGCTTTCTTT
TRBV27	TRBJ2-7	TRBD1	.	CASSSIGTGADEQYF	TGTGCCAGCAGTTCGATAGGGACAGGGGCGGACGAGCAGTACTTC
TRBV4-3	TRBJ2-1	TRBD2	few	CASSQGSGGSEQFF	TGCGCCAGCAGCCAGGGTAGCGGGGGAAGTGAGCAGTTCTTC
TRBV10-3	TRBJ2-7	TRBD2	.	CAIRGTSFALEQYF	TGTGCCATCAGGGGGACTAGCTTCGCGCTCGAGCAGTACTTC
TRBV5-5	TRBJ1-3	.	few	CASSTEGSSGNTIYF	TGTGCCAGCAGCACGGAGGGGAGCTCTGGAAACACCATATATTTT
TRBV6-5	TRBJ2-7	.	.	CASSYRRESYEQYF	TGTGCCAGCAGTTATCGGCGGGAATCCTACGAGCAGTACTTC
TRBV19	TRBJ2-6	TRBD1	.	CASIRDSSGANVLTF	TGTGCCAGTATCCGGGACAGCTCTGGGGCCAACGTCCTGACTTTC
TRBV28	TRBJ1-2	TRBD1	.	CASSYRGDYGYTF	TGTGCCAGCAGCTACAGGGGGGACTATGGCTACACCTTC
TRBV28	TRBJ2-1	.	.	CASRPSMGGRGANEQFF	TGTGCCAGCAGGCCTTCGATGGGGGGACGGGGTGCGAATGAGCAGTTCTTC
TRBV19	TRBJ1-5	.	.	CASSIEQGRRPQHF	TGTGCCAGTAGTATCGAACAGGGTAGACGGCCCCAGCATTTT
TRBV4-3	TRBJ1-1	TRBD1	.	CASSYQQGKNTEAFF	TGCGCCAGCAGCTACCAACAGGGGAAGAACACTGAAGCTTTCTTT
TRBV7-8	TRBJ1-3	.	.	CASTPSPSGNTIYF	TGTGCAAGCACTCCGAGCCCTTCTGGAAACACCATATATTTT
TRBV7-3	TRBJ2-2	TRBD1	.	CASSSTGGAGGELFF	TGTGCCAGCAGCTCGACAGGGGGCGCAGGCGGGGAGCTGTTTTTT
TRBV14	TRBJ1-1	.	.	CASSHTHRAFF	TGTGCCAGCAGCCACACCCACCGGGCTTTCTTT
TRBV7-9	TRBJ2-1	.	.	CASSSTGIKGYNEQFF	TGTGCCAGCAGTTCTACAGGGATAAAGGGTTACAATGAGCAGTTCTTC
TRBV6-5	TRBJ2-7	TRBD1	.	CASSYEGQGVNEQYF	TGTGCCAGCAGTTACGAAGGACAGGGGGTTAACGAGCAGTACTTC
TRBV4-1	TRBJ1-4	.	.	CASSPTETNEKLFF	TGCGCCAGCAGCCCGACAGAGACTAATGAAAAACTGTTTTTT
TRBV2	TRBJ2-1	.	.	CASSGIGDEQFF	TGTGCCAGCAGTGGAATAGGGGATGAGCAGTTCTTC
TRBV7-9	TRBJ1-4	.	.	CASSSFKGPGDEKLFF	TGTGCCAGCAGCTCGTTTAAGGGTCCCGGGGATGAAAAACTGTTTTTT
TRBV4-3	TRBJ2-7	.	.	CASSQSKTGNYEQYF	TGCGCCAGCAGCCAATCCAAGACAGGAAACTACGAGCAGTACTTC
TRBV3-1/TRBV3-2	TRBJ2-3	TRBD1	.	CASSQTLGQGLGDTQYF	TGTGCCAGCAGCCAAACCCTCGGACAGGGTTTAGGGGATACGCAGTATTTT
TRBV7-3	TRBJ2-7	TRBD1	.	CASSYGQGGEQYF	TGTGCCAGCAGCTACGGACAGGGCGGAGAGCAGTACTTC
TRBV7-2	TRBJ2-7	.	.	CASSLDRGASYEQYF	TGTGCCAGCAGCTTAGATCGCGGGGCCTCCTACGAGCAGTACTTC
TRBV28	TRBJ1-1	.	.	CASSLPTGKIAFF	TGTGCCAGCAGTTTACCGACAGGTAAAATAGCTTTCTTT
TRBV21-1	TRBJ2-7	.	.	CASSQRTAYEQYF	TGTGCCAGCAGCCAAAGGACAGCCTACGAGCAGTACTTC
TRBV4-3	TRBJ2-7	TRBD2	.	CASSQSPLGGGYYEQYF	TGCGCCAGCAGCCAAAGCCCGCTTGGCGGGGGATACTACGAGCAGTACTTC
TRBV27	TRBJ1-2	.	.	CASSLTANYGYTF	TGTGCCAGCAGTTTGACAGCTAACTATGGCTACACCTTC
TRBV4-3	TRBJ1-2	TRBD1	.	CASSPAAGGPNYGYTF	TGCGCCAGCAGCCCCGCCGCAGGGGGCCCAAACTATGGCTACACCTTC
TRBV2	TRBJ2-7	.	.	CASTIQGYEQYF	TGTGCCAGCACGATCCAGGGCTACGAGCAGTACTTC